These T cell receptor beta chains were read from a single sample in a study of spatial heterogeneity in lung cancer. TCRdb passed the 5' RACE reads through MiXCR, listing each CDR3 protein once. Of some 85,000 distinct CDR3 sequences listed, 15% to 20% were seen once; the top ten hold 5% to 7.5%. This sample comprised PBMCs, obtained at surgery. Receptors were obtained from a male donor with early-stage non-small cell lung cancer. Both conserved end residues are trimmed from each CDR3.

TRBJ1-5	TRBV20-1	11	SASGGSGQPQH
TRBJ1-1	TRBV4-2	16	ASSQDPPTMGRGTEAF
TRBJ1-1	TRBV2	11	ASSWSGGTEAF
TRBJ2-3	TRBV7-3	12	ASSSSGSTDTQY
TRBJ1-2	TRBV4-2	14	ASSQDDSLGGYGYT
TRBJ2-3	TRBV9	13	ASSGGTSGRDTQY
TRBJ2-7	TRBV5-1	12	ASSSEGHRYEQY
TRBJ2-3	TRBV12-3/TRBV12-4	11	ASSFRGTDTQY
TRBJ2-1	TRBV5-6	15	ASSFRDFFNSYNEQF
TRBJ1-6	TRBV27	15	ASSLRAGGLNNSPLH
TRBJ1-1	TRBV24-1	15	ATSDLPGTGENTEAF
TRBJ1-1	TRBV30	11	AWSVSGGTEAF
TRBJ1-1	TRBV18	12	ASSPWDRGDEAF
TRBJ2-1	TRBV7-2	11	ASSLDRAREQF
TRBJ1-2	TRBV21-1	11	ASTGGEVYGYT
TRBJ2-7	TRBV10-3	14	AISESMWGSSYEQY
TRBJ2-5	TRBV5-1	11	ASSDTSQETQY
TRBJ1-2	TRBV28	11	ASSLRNSYGYT
TRBJ2-2	TRBV7-3	14	ASSLSPSSGGGELF
TRBJ2-1	TRBV2	11	ASSEYSSVEQF
TRBJ2-1	TRBV4-1	14	ASSQILAGLGNEQF
TRBJ2-1	TRBV9	11	ASSVGQSNEQF
TRBJ1-6	TRBV14	12	ASSLDTRNSPLH
TRBJ1-1	TRBV10-3	9	AISDITEAF
TRBJ2-2	TRBV29-1	12	SAMLDGNTGELF
TRBJ2-5	TRBV5-1	12	ASSFIRTGETQY
TRBJ2-3	TRBV7-3	12	ASSLRGITDTQY
TRBJ2-3	TRBV6-6	10	ASGVNTDTQY
TRBJ2-2	TRBV14	15	ASSQYAGFTNTGELF
TRBJ2-4	TRBV5-1	12	ASSLGQTKNIQY
TRBJ1-5	TRBV6-2/TRBV6-3	10	ASSYIGQPQH
TRBJ2-2	TRBV2	14	ASSEVGTENTGELF
TRBJ1-2	TRBV4-1	14	ASSQEPPGTAYGYT
TRBJ1-6	TRBV7-2	13	ASSPWDRENSPLH
TRBJ1-2	TRBV24-1	13	ATSDSRDRGLGYT
TRBJ2-1	TRBV27	13	ASSLSVAGVSEQF
TRBJ1-1	TRBV5-4	13	ASSLAGGLNTEAF